This T cell receptor beta chain was sequenced during a study of T cells in Graves' hyperthyroidism and ophthalmopathy. About the research overall: Pretreatment peripheral blood was obtained at initial diagnosis.

Whole-study findings and limits: Onset of ophthalmopathy came a median 6.5 months after the model predicted it.

This clonotype was observed many times. Its antigen remains unidentified. Diagnosis of hyperthyroidism was new in patients aged 18 to 65, and its duration was under 2 months. Clinical symptoms, serum thyroxine, TRAb, thyroid ultrasound and orbital computed tomography established diagnosis. Amplification targeted TCR beta CDR3 regions from RNA transcripts. Primed by the HTBI set, a first-round RT-PCR was run on the TCR CDR3. TCRdb passed the multiplex PCR reads through MiXCR, listing each CDR3 protein once. In the table there are 200,000 to 250,000 distinct CDR3 sequences, 18% of which are singletons. Germline values: CDR1 KGHSH, CDR2 LQKENI. The CDR3 is made up of 15 amino acids. Between the trimmed V and J ends, which lost 5 bases and 1 base, there was a span of 12 bases.

The sequence was obtained from a man aged 40-55 years with Graves' hyperthyroidism. The specimen sequenced was blood. V is TRBV18 and J is TRBJ2-4, with a weak D call TRBD2 (6 bases). In nucleotides, the CDR3 is TGTGCCAGCTCAAGTGGGGGGTCGGCCAAAAACATTCAGTACTTC. Its translation is CASSSGGSAKNIQYF.